This TCR beta chain was sequenced for a study of STAT3 mutations in large granular lymphocyte leukemia. Points from the study as a whole: Every T-LGLL patient had at least one immunodominant TCRbeta clonotype.

Comment on this clone: The antigen is unknown.

This table comes from immunoSEQ multiplex PCR, and its TCRdb copy is limited to in-frame clones, with some not included. The data show some 28,000 clones, over 60% seen once. V was pared by 5 bases and J by 8 bases, with 15 bases between. CDR3 size: 14 residues. Germline V gene data show CDR1 as LGHNT and CDR2 as FRNRAP. Input material: peripheral blood mononuclear cells. The clonotype comes from a woman aged 45 to 65 with T-cell large granular lymphocyte leukemia. Some clones in this sample may be carry-over from other donors' samples. The gene calls are TRBV12-5 and TRBJ1-4, with TRBD1 as a possible D gene (5 bases). This CDR3 reads CASGPGTTWEKLFF. CDR3 nucleotides: TGTGCTAGTGGTCCCGGGACGACGTGGGAAAAACTGTTTTTT. The whole variable domain, remainder taken from reference TRBV12-5 and TRBJ1-4, is DARVTQTPRHKVTEMGQEVTMRCQPILGHNTVFWYRQTMMQGLELLAYFRNRAPLDDSGMPKDRFSAEMPDATLATLKIQPSEPRDSAVYFCASGPGTTWEKLFFGSGTQLSVL.